The rows below give T cell receptor beta chains drawn from one sample of a study of shared clonotypes between healthy human individuals. The method was immunoSEQ multiplex PCR; TCRdb's version includes in-frame clones alone and lacks a portion of them. The data contain about 700,000 clones, roughly nine tenths of them seen just once; the ten biggest clones take up approximately 24%. The source material was naive CD8+ T cells sorted from blood. The source of these receptors is a young man in good health. The CDR3 runs from the conserved cysteine through the conserved F or W. The order of the fields is D gene, clone size, V gene, J gene, CDR3 protein, CDR3 DNA. The D gene is left open where the match is weak. Part of the rows lack a size; the others show once, few, many or a class for expanded clones.

TRBD1,NA,TRBV4-1,TRBJ2-3,CASSQLTGVDTDTQYF,TGCGCCAGCAGCCAACTAACAGGGGTTGACACAGATACGCAGTATTTT
TRBD2,NA,TRBV2,TRBJ2-3,CASSVSGRAFSTDTQYF,TGTGCCAGCAGTGTTAGCGGGAGGGCCTTTAGCACAGATACGCAGTATTTT
NA,NA,TRBV7-9,TRBJ2-7,CATLEERSYEQYF,TGTGCCACCCTCGAGGAGCGGTCCTACGAGCAGTACTTC
TRBD1,NA,TRBV27,TRBJ2-7,CASSHQGARYEQYF,TGTGCCAGCAGTCATCAGGGGGCGCGGTACGAGCAGTACTTC
NA,NA,TRBV16,TRBJ1-4,CASSQPDSYNEKLFF,TGTGCCAGCAGCCAACCGGACAGTTATAATGAAAAACTGTTTTTT
NA,NA,TRBV5-1,TRBJ2-1,CASSYRLGQTYNEQFF,TGCGCCAGCAGCTACAGACTAGGGCAAACCTACAATGAGCAGTTCTTC
NA,NA,TRBV7-9,TRBJ2-1,CASSVTGQSSYNEQFF,TGTGCCAGCAGCGTTACAGGCCAGAGCTCCTACAATGAGCAGTTCTTC
NA,NA,TRBV11-2,TRBJ2-1,CASSLVRREQFF,TGTGCCAGCAGCTTAGTAAGAAGGGAGCAGTTCTTC
TRBD2,NA,TRBV9,TRBJ2-5,CASSVGTSGIETQYF,TGTGCCAGCAGCGTAGGGACTAGCGGGATAGAGACCCAGTACTTC
TRBD2,NA,TRBV5-1,TRBJ2-1,CASSLQSGGEQFF,TGCGCCAGCAGCTTGCAAAGCGGGGGTGAGCAGTTCTTC
NA,NA,TRBV15,TRBJ1-2,CATSTSQDRGRPYGYTF,TGTGCCACCAGCACAAGCCAAGATCGGGGGAGGCCCTATGGCTACACCTTC
TRBD2,NA,TRBV28,TRBJ2-7,CASSLTGEGSYEQYF,TGTGCCAGCAGTTTAACGGGGGAGGGCTCCTACGAGCAGTACTTC
NA,NA,TRBV29-1,TRBJ2-1,CSVGWGRPSDEQFF,TGCAGCGTTGGTTGGGGGAGGCCTAGCGATGAGCAGTTCTTC
NA,NA,TRBV5-1,TRBJ1-1,CASSPYKYTEAFF,TGCGCCAGCAGCCCGTATAAATACACTGAAGCTTTCTTT
NA,NA,TRBV7-9,TRBJ1-1,CASSPGGAEAFF,TGTGCCAGCAGCCCCGGCGGGGCTGAAGCTTTCTTT
TRBD1,NA,TRBV27,TRBJ2-7,CASSLAGQGDYEQYF,TGTGCCAGCAGTTTAGCGGGACAGGGAGACTACGAGCAGTACTTC
NA,NA,TRBV28,TRBJ2-1,CASRHNRNSYNEQFF,TGTGCCAGCAGACATAATAGAAATTCCTACAATGAGCAGTTCTTC
TRBD1,NA,TRBV19,TRBJ2-7,CASSIGTGSEQYF,TGTGCCAGTAGTATTGGGACAGGGTCCGAGCAGTACTTC
NA,NA,TRBV29-1,TRBJ1-2,CSVEDQGGYTF,TGCAGCGTTGAAGACCAGGGAGGCTACACCTTC
NA,few,TRBV29-1,TRBJ2-2,CSVVTENTGELFF,TGCAGCGTTGTGACTGAGAACACCGGGGAGCTGTTTTTT
NA,few,TRBV7-2,TRBJ2-7,CASSPSSYEQYF,TGTGCCAGCAGCCCAAGTTCCTACGAGCAGTACTTC
NA,NA,TRBV6-1,TRBJ1-5,CASVVSGQPQHF,TGTGCCAGCGTTGTCTCGGGACAGCCCCAGCATTTT
TRBD1,NA,TRBV27,TRBJ1-3,CASRDRAENTIYF,TGTGCCAGCCGGGACAGGGCTGAAAACACCATATATTTT
TRBD1,once,TRBV25-1,TRBJ2-5,CASSNSAPLDRAQETQYF,TGTGCCAGCAGTAACTCAGCGCCCCTTGACAGGGCACAAGAGACCCAGTACTTC
TRBD2,NA,TRBV4-3,TRBJ2-2,CASSQGTSGSSGGELFF,TGCGCCAGCAGCCAAGGGACTAGCGGGAGTAGCGGCGGGGAGCTGTTTTTT
NA,NA,TRBV7-2,TRBJ2-7,CASSLHRDYYEQYF,TGTGCCAGCAGCTTACACAGGGATTACTACGAGCAGTACTTC
NA,NA,TRBV7-9,TRBJ2-1,CASSPPGLGNEQFF,TGTGCCAGCAGCCCCCCGGGCCTGGGGAATGAGCAGTTCTTC
NA,once,TRBV27,TRBJ2-1,CASSFRGDEQFF,TGTGCCAGCAGTTTTCGAGGTGATGAGCAGTTCTTC
TRBD1,NA,TRBV7-9,TRBJ2-7,CASSLEFGTGETYEQYF,TGTGCCAGCAGCTTAGAGTTCGGGACAGGCGAAACCTACGAGCAGTACTTC
TRBD1,once,TRBV4-3,TRBJ2-7,CASSQDRTGPYEQYF,TGCGCCAGCAGCCAAGATAGGACAGGACCCTACGAGCAGTACTTC
NA,once,TRBV11-3,TRBJ2-2,CASSLVGQTGELFF,TGTGCCAGCAGCTTAGTTGGGCAGACCGGGGAGCTGTTTTTT
TRBD1,NA,TRBV9,TRBJ1-3,CASRGSGNTIYF,TGTGCGAGCAGGGGGTCGGGAAACACCATATATTTT
NA,NA,TRBV9,TRBJ1-2,CASSPTHGQSYGYTF,TGTGCCAGCAGCCCAACCCATGGACAGTCCTATGGCTACACCTTC
NA,NA,TRBV27,TRBJ2-1,CASSLVKARTGNEQFF,TGTGCCAGCAGTCTTGTGAAGGCCCGGACTGGAAATGAGCAGTTCTTC
NA,NA,TRBV28,TRBJ2-7,CASRSGTFYEQYF,TGTGCCAGCAGAAGTGGGACATTCTACGAGCAGTACTTC
NA,NA,TRBV25-1,TRBJ1-2,CASSELLMVDGYTF,TGTGCCAGCAGTGAATTGCTCATGGTGGATGGCTACACCTTC
NA,NA,TRBV9,TRBJ1-2,CASSPVRGAETF,TGTGCCAGCAGCCCAGTCAGGGGAGCGGAAACCTTC
NA,NA,TRBV4-1,TRBJ2-7,CASSFQVANEQYF,TGCGCCAGCAGTTTCCAGGTCGCCAACGAGCAGTACTTC
NA,NA,TRBV2,TRBJ2-7,CASGRDSPGEQYF,TGTGCCAGCGGAAGAGACTCCCCCGGCGAGCAGTACTTC
TRBD1,NA,TRBV27,TRBJ1-5,CASWTGPGSNQPQHF,TGTGCCAGCTGGACAGGCCCGGGGAGCAATCAGCCCCAGCATTTT
NA,NA,TRBV5-1,TRBJ2-1,CASSLSQGTRNEQFF,TGCGCCAGCAGCTTATCCCAGGGGACGCGCAATGAGCAGTTCTTC
NA,NA,TRBV25-1,TRBJ2-1,CASSDVGDNEQFF,TGTGCCAGCAGTGATGTGGGAGACAATGAGCAGTTCTTC
NA,NA,TRBV19,TRBJ1-1,CASALDVNTEAFF,TGTGCCAGTGCATTGGACGTGAACACTGAAGCTTTCTTT
TRBD1,few,TRBV29-1,TRBJ1-2,CSVDWRTGGYGYTF,TGCAGCGTTGACTGGAGGACAGGCGGATATGGCTACACCTTC
NA,NA,TRBV27,TRBJ2-7,CASSPPLGEQYF,TGTGCCAGCAGTCCCCCTTTGGGTGAGCAGTACTTC
TRBD2,NA,TRBV29-1,TRBJ2-2,CSVEGGLAGGTGELFF,TGCAGCGTTGAAGGGGGACTAGCGGGAGGTACCGGGGAGCTGTTTTTT
NA,NA,TRBV6-5,TRBJ2-1,CASSYGIGGTYNEQFF,TGTGCCAGCAGTTACGGTATCGGAGGGACCTACAATGAGCAGTTCTTC
NA,NA,TRBV4-3,TRBJ2-1,CASSPQGWALYNEQFF,TGCGCCAGCAGCCCACAGGGATGGGCGCTATACAATGAGCAGTTCTTC
NA,NA,TRBV5-4,TRBJ2-4,CASSSTQGVAKNIQYF,TGTGCCAGCAGCTCCACCCAGGGAGTAGCCAAAAACATTCAGTACTTC
NA,NA,TRBV15,TRBJ1-5,CATSRAGYQPQHF,TGTGCCACCAGCAGAGCGGGGTATCAGCCCCAGCATTTT
TRBD2,NA,TRBV6-5,TRBJ2-7,CASSYPGPAGEGEQYF,TGTGCCAGCAGTTACCCGGGCCCTGCGGGGGAGGGCGAGCAGTACTTC
NA,NA,TRBV4-1,TRBJ1-2,CASSLTLVSGDGYTF,TGCGCCAGCAGCCTAACCCTCGTATCAGGGGACGGCTACACCTTC
NA,NA,TRBV29-1,TRBJ2-7,CSVEEGSSYEQYF,TGCAGCGTTGAAGAGGGGTCCTCCTACGAGCAGTACTTC
TRBD1,NA,TRBV10-1,TRBJ1-1,CASRQGEFTEAFF,TGCGCCAGCAGACAGGGGGAATTCACTGAAGCTTTCTTT
NA,NA,TRBV30,TRBJ1-1,CAWSLGTGTEAFF,TGTGCCTGGAGTCTGGGGACCGGAACTGAAGCTTTCTTT